This TCR beta chain comes out of a study of beta chain features in type 1 diabetes. Study-level points and caveats: TCRB CDR3s were moderately but significantly shorter in Type 1 diabetes patients in all four CD4+ subsets. There was no resolution here of whether HLA type influences TCRB rearrangement.

Expressed TCRB transcripts were sequenced because the entire RNA isolate underwent reverse transcription. The read count averaged around 3.5 million across naive, central memory and regulatory T cell samples. Profiling relied on immunoSEQ multiplex PCR, and the TCRdb table lists in-frame clones only, not all of them. This repertoire shows about 340,000 clones, over 7% found once; its top ten account for 0.95% to 1.1%. Every participating donor gave one draw, a heparinised blood sample averaging about 116 mL. V dropped 1 base and J dropped 0 bases, with 10 bases sitting between them. Germline CDR1 reads SGHTA; CDR2 reads FQGNSA. The CDR3 loop spans 16 amino acids. This clone came up a few times. Its antigen is currently unknown.

Material for sequencing was central memory CD4+ T cells from blood. This chain joins TRBV7-2 and TRBJ1-5; D unresolved. The sequence came from a man aged 25-45 years with type 1 diabetes. The CDR3 region is CASSLGSRYSNQPQHF. In DNA form, the CDR3 reads TGTGCCAGCAGCTTAGGAAGTCGGTATAGCAATCAGCCCCAGCATTTT.